The source of this T cell receptor beta chain is a study of TIL therapy for anti-PD-1-resistant metastatic lung cancer. The immunoSEQ assay was v3. Produced via immunoSEQ multiplex PCR; TCRdb's table is partial and in-frame only. The sample records around 15,000 clones, roughly 72% being singletons. As to time point: pre-treatment sample, taken before nivolumab and TIL therapy. The sample was blood, taken at baseline. The TCR was taken from a person aged 25 to 85 with non-small cell lung cancer.

CDR3 DNA sequence: TGTGCCGGCATAACAGGTATCAATCAGCCCCAGCATTTT. Its protein is CAGITGINQPQHF. J is TRBJ1-5 and V is TRBV6-5; D perhaps matches TRBD1 (5 bases). The V end was cut by 11 bases, the J end by 3 bases, with 14 bases between. This CDR3 region has 13 residues. In germline, CDR1 is MNHEY, CDR2 SVGAGI.